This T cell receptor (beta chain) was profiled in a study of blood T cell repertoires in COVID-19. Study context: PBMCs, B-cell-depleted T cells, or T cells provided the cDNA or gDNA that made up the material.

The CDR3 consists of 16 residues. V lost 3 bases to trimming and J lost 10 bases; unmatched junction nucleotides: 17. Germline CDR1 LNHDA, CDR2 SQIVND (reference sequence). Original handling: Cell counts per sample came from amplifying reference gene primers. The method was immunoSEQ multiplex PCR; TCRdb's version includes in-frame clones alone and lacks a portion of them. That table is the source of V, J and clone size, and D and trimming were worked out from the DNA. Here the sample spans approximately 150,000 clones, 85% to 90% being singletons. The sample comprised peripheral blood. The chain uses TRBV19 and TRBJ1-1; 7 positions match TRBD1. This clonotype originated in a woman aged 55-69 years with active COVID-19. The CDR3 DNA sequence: TGTGCCAGTAGTATGGGGGACAGTTTCGGATGGGGTGTAGCTTTCTTT. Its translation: CASSMGDSFGWGVAFF. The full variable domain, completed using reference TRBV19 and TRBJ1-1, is DGGITQSPKYLFRKEGQNVTLSCEQNLNHDAMYWYRQDPGQGLRLIYYSQIVNDFQKGDIAEGYSVSREKKESFPLTVTSAQKNPTAFYLCASSMGDSFGWGVAFFGQGTRLTVV.